What follows is one TCR beta chain and its context. Its antigen is not known. The sample is drawn from a study of cytomegalovirus exposure and HLA in healthy donors. Whole-study results and caveats: An analysis that came later showed most CMV-associated TCR beta chains appearing HLA-restricted. TCR beta chain V- and J-gene trimming was linked, in a later analysis, to a missense variant in DCLRE1C. An Asian-associated ancestry cluster reportedly showed fewer N-insertions than the approximately 650-donor mean in a later analysis. The presence/absence work took it that sequencing depth was about the same across donors.

CDR3 length equals 16 residues. Germline CDR1 is LGHNA and CDR2 is YNFKEQ. V shed 0 bases and J shed 1 base, with 10 bases lying between them. PCR amplification relied on 60 Vbeta primers (plus 13 Jbeta primers). TCRdb keeps only in-frame clones here, not all; method: immunoSEQ multiplex PCR. The sample has 45,000 to 55,000 clones, around three quarters seen once. The receptor was derived from a man aged 25-45 years in good health and CMV-seropositive. The sample comprised PBMCs. The gene calls are TRBV4-2 and TRBJ1-5; D gene uncertain. CDR3 region: CASSQEAGFSNQPQHF. The CDR3 coding sequence is TGTGCCAGCAGCCAAGAGGCGGGGTTCAGCAATCAGCCCCAGCATTTT.